Below, 14 T cell receptor beta chains from the same sample are listed, as sequenced in a study of CD8+ T cells in alopecia areata. Extraction and reverse transcription of RNA yielded cDNA as the sequencing template. Some clones are missing from TCRdb's copy, which holds only in-frame ones; the method was immunoSEQ multiplex PCR. The sample yields over 120,000 clones, 51% seen once. The sample was CD4+ T cells sorted from blood, taken at week 0. These TCRs come from a human donor with alopecia areata.

The genes are TRBV7-2 and TRBJ2-3; D is perhaps TRBD2 (5 bases). The germline V gene encodes CDR1 SGHTA and CDR2 FQGNSA. V was pared by 0 bases and J by 1 base, with 8 bases between. This CDR3 comprises 15 residues. Here the CDR3 reads CASSLAAERTDTQYF. The CDR3 nucleotides read TGTGCCAGCAGCTTAGCAGCGGAGCGCACAGATACGCAGTATTTT.

The chain couples TRBV4-2 to TRBJ2-3, with no clear D. V was trimmed by 2 bases and J by 3 bases, leaving 9 bases between them. The CDR3 spans 14 residues. Germline V gene data show CDR1 as LGHNA and CDR2 as YNFKEQ. CDR3 bases: TGTGCCAGCAGCCAAAAGGTGGTTACAGATACGCAGTATTTT. This gives the protein CASSQKVVTDTQYF.

The chain employs TRBV27 and TRBJ2-7, with TRBD2 as a possible D gene (5 bases). Germline CDR1 and CDR2: MNHEY and SMNVEV (reference sequence). The CDR3 spans 14 residues. V lost 2 bases and J 1 base, leaving 9 bases between the germline ends. The CDR3 bases are TGTGCCAGCAGTTTAAGTCCGGGGTCCTACGAGCAGTACTTC. Encoded protein: CASSLSPGSYEQYF.

This clone has more than one count but fewer than ten. The chain links TRBV5-1 to TRBJ2-4, with D tentatively TRBD1 (6 bases). The V gene's germline CDR1 is SGHRS and CDR2 YFSETQ. This CDR3 is built from 12 residues. Trimming removed 3 bases from V and 6 bases from J, with 7 bases in between. The CDR3: CASSSDRNIQYF. CDR3 bases: TGCGCCAGCAGCTCGGACAGAAACATTCAGTACTTC.

This clone was observed many times. The genes are TRBV27 and TRBJ2-5, with 7 bases identical to TRBD2. The CDR3 totals 13 residues. J was trimmed by 1 base and V by 7 bases; bases with no gene match: 3. CDR1 and CDR2 from the germline V gene are MNHEY and SMNVEV (reference sequence). The CDR3 nucleotides are TGTGCCAGCAAGGCGGGGGTCCAAGAGACCCAGTACTTC. Translated: CASKAGVQETQYF.

The chain joins TRBV5-1 to TRBJ2-1, with TRBD1 matching 10 bases. CDR1 is SGHRS, CDR2 YFSETQ, per germline. Unmatched junction bases numbered 5, after V lost 4 bases and J lost 7 bases. This CDR3 comprises 14 residues. The CDR3 here is CASSQGTGVNEQFF. The DNA of the CDR3 is TGCGCCAGCAGCCAGGGGACAGGGGTAAATGAGCAGTTCTTC.

The CDR3 DNA reads as TGCGCCAGCAGTGCGACAGGGGGCGCAGGTCAGCCCCAGCATTTT. Encoded protein: CASSATGGAGQPQHF. The chain recombines TRBV5-1 with TRBJ1-5, with 10 bases identical to TRBD1. V shed 5 bases, J shed 6 bases, and the junction held 8 bases outside the gene matches. The CDR3 is 15 amino acids. CDR1 is SGHRS and CDR2 is YFSETQ in the germline V gene.

The chain employs TRBV29-1 and TRBJ1-5; D might be TRBD1 (5 bases). The CDR3 is 14 amino acids. V lost 0 bases, J lost 2 bases, and 8 bases lay in between. The germline CDR1 and CDR2 sequences are SQVTM and ANQGSEA. The CDR3 loop reads CSVEDGGGNQPQHF. The CDR3, as DNA: TGCAGCGTTGAAGACGGGGGGGGCAATCAGCCCCAGCATTTT.

About this clone: This specimen includes other DNA sequences encoding the same CDR3. V usage is TRBV29-1 and J usage is TRBJ1-2; 9 bases are a match to TRBD1. Germline V CDR1 and CDR2: SQVTM, ANQGSEA. The CDR3 extends over 11 amino acids. The V gene end was trimmed by 6 bases and the J gene end by 8 bases; junction bases not matched to a gene: 4. CDR3 DNA: TGCAGCGTAGACAGGGGGGGCGGCTACACCTTC. Translating gives CSVDRGGGYTF.

The sample holds a few counts of this clone. The chain has TRBV11-2 and TRBJ2-2; D gene unclear. V lost 1 base and J lost 4, with 7 bases in between. Germline CDR1 SGHAT, CDR2 FQNNGV. The CDR3 consists of 14 residues. CDR3 residues: CASSLADSTGELFF. The CDR3 DNA reads TGTGCCAGCAGCTTAGCAGATTCCACCGGGGAGCTGTTTTTT.

This clone was seen just once. The genes are TRBV20-1 and TRBJ1-4; D is unresolved. The CDR3 spans 11 residues. Deletions cut 0 bases from V and 8 bases from J, with 4 bases between. Germline CDR1 is DFQATT and CDR2 is SNEGSKA (reference sequence). The CDR3, as DNA: TGCAGTGCTAGAGATACCGAAAAACTGTTTTTT. Encoded protein: CSARDTEKLFF.

This chain uses TRBV11-2 with TRBJ2-2; D remains unclear. CDR3 length: 14 amino acids. Germline V gene sequence: CDR1 SGHAT, CDR2 FQNNGV. V was clipped by 0 bases and J by 7 bases, with 9 bases between them. CDR3 sequence (DNA): TGTGCCAGCAGCTTAGAGGTGACGGGCGGGGAGCTGTTTTTT. Its protein is CASSLEVTGGELFF. The complete variable domain, with remaining parts taken from reference TRBV11-2 and TRBJ2-2, reads EAGVAQSPRYKIIEKRQSVAFWCNPISGHATLYWYQQILGQGPKLLIQFQNNGVVDDSQLPKDRFSAERLKGVDSTLKIQPAKLEDSAVYLCASSLEVTGGELFFGEGSRLTVL.

The chain employs TRBV23-1 and TRBJ2-5, with D perhaps given as TRBD1 or TRBD2 (6 bases each). TRBV23-1 is an ORF; its function is uncertain. The CDR3 runs 15 residues. The ends were cut back, 7 bases at V and 7 bases at J, with 22 bases in the middle. Written as DNA, the CDR3 is TGCGCCAGCAAACCTACTAGGGGGGTAACCGGGACCCAGTACTTC. Its protein is CASKPTRGVTGTQYF.

This clone has just one count. The chain is built from TRBV19 and TRBJ1-5; D is undetermined. V was trimmed by 4 bases and J by 2 bases, leaving 9 bases between them. The CDR3 is 14 amino acids. The germline gives CDR1 LNHDA, CDR2 SQIVND (reference sequence). For the CDR3, the DNA is TGTGCCAGTAGTAACAGTGTCGGCAATCAGCCCCAGCATTTT. Amino acid sequence: CASSNSVGNQPQHF.